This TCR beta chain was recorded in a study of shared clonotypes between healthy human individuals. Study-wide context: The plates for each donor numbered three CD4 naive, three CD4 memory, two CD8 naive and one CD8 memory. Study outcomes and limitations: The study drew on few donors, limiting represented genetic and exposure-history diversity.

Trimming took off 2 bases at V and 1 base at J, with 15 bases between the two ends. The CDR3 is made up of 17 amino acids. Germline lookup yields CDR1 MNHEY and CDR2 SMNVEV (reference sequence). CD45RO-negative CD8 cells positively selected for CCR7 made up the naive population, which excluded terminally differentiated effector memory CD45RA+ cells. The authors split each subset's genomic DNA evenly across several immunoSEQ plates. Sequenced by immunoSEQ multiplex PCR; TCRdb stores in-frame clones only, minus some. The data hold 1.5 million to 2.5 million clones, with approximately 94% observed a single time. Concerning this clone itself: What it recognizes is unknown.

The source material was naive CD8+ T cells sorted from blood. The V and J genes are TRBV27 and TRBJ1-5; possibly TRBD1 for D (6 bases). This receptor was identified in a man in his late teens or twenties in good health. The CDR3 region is CASSLIPGGPSNQPQHF. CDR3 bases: TGTGCCAGCAGTTTAATTCCGGGGGGGCCCAGCAATCAGCCCCAGCATTTT.